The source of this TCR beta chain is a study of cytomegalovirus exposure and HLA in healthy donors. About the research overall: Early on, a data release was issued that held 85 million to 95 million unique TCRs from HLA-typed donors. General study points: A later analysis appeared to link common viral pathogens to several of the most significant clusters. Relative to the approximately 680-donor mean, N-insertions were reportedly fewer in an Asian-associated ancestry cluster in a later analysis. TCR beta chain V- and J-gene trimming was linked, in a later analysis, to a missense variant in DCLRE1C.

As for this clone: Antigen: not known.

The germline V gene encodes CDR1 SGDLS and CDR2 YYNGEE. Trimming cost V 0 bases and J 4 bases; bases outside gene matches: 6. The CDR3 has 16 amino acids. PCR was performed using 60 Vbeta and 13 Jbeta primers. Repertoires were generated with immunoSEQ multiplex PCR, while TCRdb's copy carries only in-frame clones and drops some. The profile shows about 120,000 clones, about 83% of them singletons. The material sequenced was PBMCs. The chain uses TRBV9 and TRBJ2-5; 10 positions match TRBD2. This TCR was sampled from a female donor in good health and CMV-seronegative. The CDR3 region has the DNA TGTGCCAGCAGCGTAGCTAAGCGGGGGGGCTTAGAGACCCAGTACTTC. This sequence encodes CASSVAKRGGLETQYF.